The 13 T cell receptor beta chains presented below share a single source sample, sequenced in a study of CD8+ T cells in alopecia areata. Extracted from the samples, RNA was reverse transcribed into cDNA to serve as the sequencing template. TCRdb's table, derived via immunoSEQ multiplex PCR, lists solely in-frame clones and lacks some. The sample has about 270,000 clones, about three fifths seen once; the top ten hold 0.9% to 0.95%. Regarding treatment: oral pan-JAK inhibitor, 5-10 mg twice daily. Sequenced material: CD4+ T cells sorted from blood, taken at week 52, from a patient treated with tofacitinib. These receptors were obtained from a human donor with alopecia areata.

The CDR3: CSSRGDDGYTF. The CDR3 DNA reads TGCAGCTCCCGGGGGGACGATGGCTACACCTTC. The chain carries TRBV29-1 and TRBJ1-2; possibly TRBD1 for D (5 bases). Germline V gene data show CDR1 as SQVTM and CDR2 as ANQGSEA. The length of the CDR3 is 11 residues. V was pared by 8 bases and J by 6 bases, with 13 bases between.

The V call is TRBV29-1, the J call TRBJ1-2; 7 positions match TRBD1. Germline assignment: CDR1 SQVTM and CDR2 ANQGSEA. V lost 8 bases, J lost 1 base, and 13 bases stayed unmatched. The CDR3 extends over 15 amino acids. Written as DNA, the CDR3 is TGCAGCATAGCCGGGACAGAAACCAATAACTATGGCTACACCTTC. Protein sequence: CSIAGTETNNYGYTF. Together with reference TRBV29-1 and TRBJ1-2, the CDR3 gives the full variable domain: SAVISQKPSRDICQRGTSLTIQCQVDSQVTMMFWYRQQPGQSLTLIATANQGSEATYESGFVIDKFPISRPNLTFSTLTVSNMSPEDSSIYLCSIAGTETNNYGYTFGSGTRLTVV.

The chain is built from TRBV7-2 and TRBJ2-5, with 7 bases aligning to TRBD2. With the DNA end fitting TRBJ2-7 better, the J assignment may be wrong. The CDR3 sequence is 13 residues long. Germline loops: CDR1 SGHTA, CDR2 FQGNSA. CDR3 region: CASSLRRGSEQYF. The CDR3 DNA is TGTGCCAGCAGCTTGAGGCGGGGGAGCGAGCAGTACTTC.

This rearrangement joins TRBV5-1 to TRBJ1-1; no definite D call. Germline loops: CDR1 SGHRS, CDR2 YFSETQ. Trimming cost V 1 base and J 1 base, with 8 bases left between them. The CDR3 has 14 amino acids. Here the CDR3 reads CASSLQLRNTEAFF. The CDR3 region has the DNA TGCGCCAGCAGCTTGCAACTGAGGAACACTGAAGCTTTCTTT. Using reference TRBV5-1 and TRBJ1-1 for the parts outside the CDR3, the full variable domain is KAGVTQTPRYLIKTRGQQVTLSCSPISGHRSVSWYQQTPGQGLQFLFEYFSETQRNKGNFPGRFSGRQFSNSRSEMNVSTLELGDSALYLCASSLQLRNTEAFFGQGTRLTVV.

This chain uses TRBV6-1 with TRBJ2-7; D gene unclear. Trimming removed 1 base from V and 2 bases from J, with 9 bases in between. This CDR3 contains 14 residues. Germline V gene data show CDR1 as MNHNS and CDR2 as SASEGT. The CDR3 bases are TGTGCCAGCAGTGAAGGGCGGATAACCTACGAGCAGTACTTC. Its protein is CASSEGRITYEQYF.

This chain joins TRBV5-1 and TRBJ2-5; D possibly corresponds to TRBD1 (5 bases). Trimming removed 2 bases at V and 4 bases at J, with 9 bases between. This CDR3 is 13 amino acids long. CDR1 SGHRS and CDR2 YFSETQ come from the germline V gene. This CDR3 is CASSLRGGETQYF. Written as DNA, the CDR3 is TGCGCCAGCAGCTTAAGGGGTGGAGAGACCCAGTACTTC.

This chain connects TRBV6-5 to TRBJ2-1; no definite D call. Germline CDR1 is MNHEY and CDR2 is SVGAGI. V was clipped by 7 bases and J by 5 bases, with 9 bases between them. The CDR3 loop spans 12 amino acids. Written as DNA, the CDR3 is TGTGCCAGCAAAGGAAATCACAATGAGCAGTTCTTC. Encoded protein: CASKGNHNEQFF.

This clone was observed a handful of times. J is TRBJ2-6 and V is TRBV5-4; D is tentatively TRBD1 or TRBD2 (5 bases each). V was shortened by 3 bases and J by 0 bases, with 13 bases between the two germline ends. The CDR3 runs to 17 residues. Germline CDR1 reads SGHNT; CDR2 reads YYREEE (reference sequence). The chain's CDR3 is CASSSGRVGSGANVLTF. In nucleotides, the CDR3 is TGTGCCAGCAGCTCGGGACGTGTGGGCTCTGGGGCCAACGTCCTGACTTTC.

V usage is TRBV10-3 and J usage is TRBJ2-5; no clear D. With 8 bases removed from V and 5 bases from J, the gap between germline ends came to 9 bases. The length of the CDR3 is 11 residues. Germline V gene sequence: CDR1 ENHRY, CDR2 SYGVKD. The CDR3 DNA reads as TGTGCCATCGCCGAGGAGGAGACCCAGTACTTC. Its translation: CAIAEEETQYF.

This chain joins TRBV29-1 and TRBJ2-7; D gene ambiguous. Trimming removed 5 bases at V and 5 bases at J, with 13 bases between. Germline V gene lookup returns CDR1 SQVTM and CDR2 ANQGSEA. The CDR3 extends over 12 amino acids. The CDR3, as DNA: TGCAGCGTTTACGTTGGTTCCCACGAGCAGTACTTC. Amino acid sequence: CSVYVGSHEQYF.

The chain couples TRBV9 to TRBJ2-5; D tentatively reads TRBD1 or TRBD2 (6 bases each). The CDR3 length is 14 residues. Trimming stripped 2 bases from V and 4 bases from J, with 12 bases between. Germline V gene data show CDR1 as SGDLS and CDR2 as YYNGEE. The CDR3 spells CASSVLGGGETQYF. CDR3 sequence (DNA): TGTGCCAGCAGCGTTTTGGGGGGCGGAGAGACCCAGTACTTC.

Here the CDR3 reads CASSLLGSGIGELFF. Here the CDR3 DNA reads TGTGCCAGCAGCTTACTCGGTAGCGGGATAGGGGAGCTGTTTTTT. This rearrangement joins TRBV7-3 to TRBJ2-2; 8 bases fit TRBD2. Germline trimming cut 2 bases from V and 8 bases from J; bases unmatched to any gene: 7. From germline, CDR1 is SGHTA and CDR2 FQGTGA. This CDR3 region has 15 residues.

The V gene is TRBV5-1, the J gene TRBJ2-1; D unclear. In germline, CDR1 is SGHRS, CDR2 YFSETQ. This CDR3 comprises 15 residues. V shed 2 bases and J shed 5 bases, with 14 bases lying between them. CDR3 residues: CASSFDDRVHNEQFF. In nucleotides, the CDR3 is TGCGCCAGCAGCTTCGACGATAGGGTCCACAATGAGCAGTTCTTC.